This T cell receptor (beta chain) was sequenced for a study of blood T cell repertoires in COVID-19. The overall study: The United States, Italy and Spain provided the acute and convalescent COVID-19 samples. Nucleic acid was either cDNA or gDNA, and it came from T cells, B-cell-depleted T cells, or PBMCs.

Per the study methods: How many nucleated cells were present was estimated from reference gene primer amplification. The method was immunoSEQ multiplex PCR; TCRdb's version includes in-frame clones alone and lacks a portion of them. The V and J calls and clone size were taken over from that table, and D and trimming were inferred from the DNA. This sample carries roughly 170,000 clones, around 84% of them seen once, and the ten largest clones take less than 3%. This CDR3 comprises 15 residues. Trimming left V 4 bases short and J 1 base short, with 12 bases between. The germline V gene encodes CDR1 LGHDT and CDR2 YNNKEL (reference sequence).

The rearrangement uses TRBV3-1 (or the pseudogene TRBV3-2) and TRBJ2-3; a possible D gene is TRBD2 (6 bases). Source material: peripheral blood. The clonotype was recovered from a man in his forties with active or convalescent COVID-19. CDR3 nucleotides: TGTGCCAGCAGCCGGTGGGAGGATGGCACAGATACGCAGTATTTT. Protein sequence: CASSRWEDGTDTQYF.